This TCR beta chain comes out of a study of T cells after yellow fever vaccination. About the study: CD3, CD45RA, CCR7 and CD95 were used to sort EM, EMRA, CM and Tscm memory subsets.

The CDR3 runs 11 residues. The germline V and J ends were trimmed by 5 bases and 8 bases, with 10 bases remaining between them. Germline V gives CDR1 DFQATT, CDR2 SNEGSKA (reference sequence). General study findings and limits: Just a small share of clonotypes turned up in the CD4 compartment as well as the CD8 compartment.

This clonotype was picked up many times. By 5'RACE template switching, TCR cDNA was produced, with a universal primer site and UMIs added in the process. TCRdb analysed the 5' RACE reads with MiXCR anew, one entry per CDR3 protein. Of roughly 15,000 distinct CDR3 sequences in the sample, more than 4% were seen once. The chain uses TRBV20-1 and TRBJ2-1; D unclear. The starting material was PBMCs, either bulk or a sorted T-cell subset (CD4+, CD8+, memory, or dextramer-sorted; not recorded which), obtained 15 days after the yellow fever booster vaccination. The clonotype comes from a man aged 25-45 years who received the YFV17D yellow fever vaccine. CDR3 sequence (DNA): TGCAGTGCTCCCCACGTTCATGAGCAGTTCTTC. Amino acid sequence: CSAPHVHEQFF.